These 13 T cell receptor beta chains were all obtained from the same sample, sequenced in a study of T cell repertoires in cytomegalovirus infection (dated by TCRdb to the late 2010s). The listed sequencing device is Illumina HiSeq 1500. The raw public data were reprocessed by TCRdb itself: fastp quality trimming at Q25, MiXCR clonotype calling, in-frame beta chains only. Rows matching on CDR3 protein sequence are summarized as one entry with the most common DNA and genes. In all, the sample holds roughly 250,000 distinct CDR3 sequences, and 22% of those were seen once. The ten biggest clones cover 15% to 20% of the sample. Sequencing was carried out using CD8+ T cells from PBMCs. All receptors come from a human donor in good health (CMV status not recorded). Some clones in this sample may be carry-over from other donors' samples.

Turning to this clonotype: A single base separates this from a much larger clone, so it may be a read error. The V and J genes are TRBV7-6 and TRBJ2-2, with no clear D. The CDR3 contains 13 residues. V shed 10 bases and J shed 1 base, with 10 bases lying between them. Germline lookup yields CDR1 SGHVS and CDR2 FNYEAQ. For the CDR3, the DNA is TGTGCCATACCCTCAGTGAACACCGGGGAGCTGTTTTTT. This sequence encodes CAIPSVNTGELFF.

This clonotype was recorded a few times. The chain carries TRBV5-4 and TRBJ1-1; no firm D call. Germline CDR1 and CDR2: SGHNT and YYREEE (reference sequence). The CDR3 is 13 residues long. V was shortened by 4 bases and J by 1 base, with 8 bases between the two germline ends. The CDR3, as DNA: TGTGCCAGCAGCCCGTGGAAGAACACTGAAGCTTTCTTT. It translates to CASSPWKNTEAFF.

In its sample, this clonotype was seen many times. The chain carries TRBV7-8 and TRBJ1-2; no reliable D call. Trimming removed 0 bases from V and 0 bases from J, with 11 bases in between. Germline CDR1 is SGHVS and CDR2 is FQNEAQ. The CDR3 has 16 residues. The chain's CDR3 is CASSLAGQISNYGYTF. The CDR3 DNA reads TGTGCCAGCAGCTTAGCGGGCCAGATTTCTAACTATGGCTACACCTTC.

J is TRBJ1-1 and V is TRBV29-1; D possibly corresponds to TRBD1 (5 bases). The CDR3 sequence is 13 residues long. From germline, CDR1 is SQVTM and CDR2 ANQGSEA. V gave up 3 bases and J gave up 1 base, with 9 bases separating them. The CDR3 nucleotides are TGCAGCGTTGACAGGGAAGGGAACACTGAAGCTTTCTTT. This sequence encodes CSVDREGNTEAFF.

The table lists this clonotype with many counts. This chain uses TRBV7-9 with TRBJ2-6, with a tentative D call TRBD1 (6 bases). The germline V and J ends were trimmed by 0 bases and 0 bases, with 21 bases remaining between them. The CDR3 spans 21 residues. The germline V gene encodes CDR1 SEHNR and CDR2 FQNEAQ (reference sequence). This CDR3 is CASSLAPEDRHSRSGANVLTF. The CDR3 DNA sequence: TGTGCCAGCAGCTTAGCTCCGGAGGACAGACATAGCCGCTCTGGGGCCAACGTCCTGACTTTC. The variable domain in full, with the rest retrieved from reference TRBV7-9 and TRBJ2-6, is DTGVSQNPRHKITKRGQNVTFRCDPISEHNRLYWYRQTLGQGPEFLTYFQNEAQLEKSRLLSDRFSAERPKGSFSTLEIQRTEQGDSAMYLCASSLAPEDRHSRSGANVLTFGAGSRLTVL.

This chain links TRBV19 with TRBJ2-7; D is ambiguous. V shed 5 bases and J shed 3 bases, with 14 bases lying between them. Germline assignment: CDR1 LNHDA and CDR2 SQIVND (reference sequence). The CDR3 runs 14 residues. The CDR3: CASSHPTSYYEQYF. The CDR3 bases are TGTGCCAGTAGTCACCCCACATCCTACTACGAGCAGTACTTC.

The gene calls are TRBV28 and TRBJ2-2, with TRBD1 as a possible D gene (8 bases). Germline V gives CDR1 MDHEN, CDR2 SYDVKM. The germline V and J ends were trimmed by 6 bases and 6 bases, with 17 bases remaining between them. The CDR3 is 15 amino acids. The CDR3 DNA reads TGTGCCAGCAGCAGACAGGGGAGGGACGCCGGGGAGCTGTTTTTT. Its translation is CASSRQGRDAGELFF.

The rearrangement links TRBV6-6 to TRBJ2-2; perhaps TRBD1 as D (6 bases). CDR1 is MNHNY, CDR2 SVGAGI, per germline (reference sequence). With 6 bases removed from V and 0 bases from J, the gap between germline ends came to 8 bases. The CDR3 has 14 amino acids. This CDR3 is CASRTGPNTGELFF. For the CDR3, the DNA is TGTGCCAGCAGAACAGGGCCGAACACCGGGGAGCTGTTTTTT.

This clonotype was seen a few times. The rearrangement joins TRBV12-3 or TRBV12-4 to TRBJ1-4; D unresolved. This CDR3 contains 15 residues. V gave up 5 bases and J gave up 0 bases, with 10 bases separating them. In nucleotides, the CDR3 is TGTGCCAGCAGTCCGGAGATAGCAACTAATGAAAAACTGTTTTTT. This codes for CASSPEIATNEKLFF.

The CDR3 coding sequence is TGTGCCAGCAGCTCCACTGGGGGGCACACGCAGTATTTT. It encodes CASSSTGGHTQYF. The chain recombines TRBV7-9 with TRBJ2-3, with D possibly being TRBD1 or TRBD2 (6 bases each). The CDR3 is made up of 13 amino acids. V was cut by 4 bases and J by 9 bases, with 14 bases left in between. CDR1 is SEHNR, CDR2 FQNEAQ, per germline (reference sequence).

The gene calls are TRBV13 and TRBJ2-1; possibly TRBD2 for D (6 bases). In germline, CDR1 is PRHDT, CDR2 FYEKMQ (reference sequence). V dropped 5 bases and J dropped 0 bases, with 11 bases sitting between them. The CDR3 runs 15 residues. CDR3 coding DNA: TGTGCCAGCAGCAAAGCGGGTCACTCCTACAATGAGCAGTTCTTC. This encodes CASSKAGHSYNEQFF.

This clonotype was counted only a few times. This rearrangement joins TRBV27 to TRBJ1-6, with D unclear. Germline CDR1 and CDR2: MNHEY and SMNVEV (reference sequence). Trimming left V 2 bases short and J 5 bases short, with 19 bases between. CDR3 size: 18 residues. CDR3 sequence: CASSLRVDILMDNSPLHF. CDR3 DNA sequence: TGTGCCAGCAGTTTAAGGGTCGACATCCTGATGGATAATTCACCCCTCCACTTT.

The table lists this clonotype with a few counts. This rearrangement joins TRBV2 to TRBJ2-7; D not resolved. The CDR3 extends over 13 amino acids. V was trimmed by 7 bases and J by 3 bases, leaving 13 bases between them. Per the germline V gene, CDR1 is SNHLY and CDR2 is FYNNEI. The CDR3 DNA follows: TGTGCCAGCACCCTCGCGGAGCACTACGAGCAGTACTTC. It specifies CASTLAEHYEQYF.